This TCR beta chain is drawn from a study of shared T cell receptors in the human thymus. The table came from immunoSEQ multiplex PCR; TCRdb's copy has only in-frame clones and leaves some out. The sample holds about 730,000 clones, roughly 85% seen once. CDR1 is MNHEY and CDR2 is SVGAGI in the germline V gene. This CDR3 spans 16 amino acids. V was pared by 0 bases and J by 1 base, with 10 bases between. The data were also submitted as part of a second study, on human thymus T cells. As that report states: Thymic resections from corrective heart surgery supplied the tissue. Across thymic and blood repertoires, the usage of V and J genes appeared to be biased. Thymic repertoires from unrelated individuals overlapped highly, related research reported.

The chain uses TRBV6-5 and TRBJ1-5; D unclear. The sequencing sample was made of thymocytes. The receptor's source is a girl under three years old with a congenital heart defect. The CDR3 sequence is CASSYSRSPSNQPQHF. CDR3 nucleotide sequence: TGTGCCAGCAGTTACTCCCGGTCACCCAGCAATCAGCCCCAGCATTTT.